These 23 T cell receptor beta chains were sequenced from one sample in a study of response to subunit inactivated influenza vaccine. MiXCR was run by TCRdb on the RT-PCR reads, yielding one entry per CDR3 protein. Here the sample spans about 570,000 distinct CDR3 sequences, about 10% being singletons. A further study also used this sample, focusing on T cells expressing NK-cell markers. That study adds: The authors made TCR beta cDNA libraries by 5'RACE template switching. This switching added a universal primer site and UMIs.

The sample in question was PBMCs from blood, obtained on the day of vaccination. Receptors were obtained from a man aged 45-65 years who received an inactivated influenza vaccine.

V is TRBV20-1 and J is TRBJ2-7, with 9 bases aligning to TRBD2. Germline CDR1 reads DFQATT; CDR2 reads SNEGSKA (reference sequence). V dropped 0 bases and J dropped 3; count of bases not matched to a gene: 6. CDR3 size: 15 residues. The CDR3 loop is CSARDLASGDYEQYF. The CDR3 nucleotides are TGCAGTGCTAGAGATTTGGCTAGCGGGGACTACGAGCAGTACTTC.

This clonotype came up a few times. This sequence joins TRBV7-2 and TRBJ2-7; 7 bases match TRBD2. The germline V gene has CDR1 SGHTA and CDR2 FQGNSA. There are 14 residues in the CDR3. The V segment lost 4 bases and the J segment 3 bases; nucleotides outside the gene matches: 6. The CDR3 sequence: CASSWAGLDYEQYF. Written as DNA, the CDR3 is TGTGCCAGCAGCTGGGCCGGACTAGACTACGAGCAGTACTTC.

In this sample, this clonotype turned up many times. The chain carries TRBV4-2 and TRBJ2-1; 8 positions agree with TRBD2. CDR3 size: 16 residues. In germline, CDR1 is LGHNA, CDR2 YNFKEQ. The ends lost 0 bases at V and 7 bases at J; junction bases unmatched: 8. The CDR3 loop reads CASSQERGLAVNEQFF. CDR3 DNA sequence: TGTGCCAGCAGCCAAGAACGAGGACTAGCCGTGAATGAGCAGTTCTTC.

The chain recombines TRBV5-6 with TRBJ2-2; no reliable D call. The CDR3 contains 15 residues. CDR1 and CDR2 from the germline V gene are SGHDT and YYEEEE. Trimming removed 0 bases from V and 6 bases from J, with 12 bases in between. The CDR3 DNA reads TGTGCCAGCAGCTTGGGTGTCGGGTTCCCCGGGGAGCTGTTTTTT. Amino acid sequence: CASSLGVGFPGELFF.

This clonotype was recorded many times. The rearrangement joins TRBV12-3 or TRBV12-4 to TRBJ2-7; D gene uncertain. V was shortened by 3 bases and J by 5 bases, with 5 bases between the two germline ends. The CDR3 is made up of 11 amino acids. CDR3 in amino acids: CASSFQHEQYF. DNA for the CDR3: TGTGCCAGCAGTTTTCAGCACGAGCAGTACTTC.

V and J are TRBV4-2 and TRBJ1-5; D may be TRBD1 (5 bases). Germline loops: CDR1 LGHNA, CDR2 YNFKEQ. The CDR3 spans 15 residues. Trimming cost V 6 bases and J 1 base, with 13 bases left between them. Here the CDR3 reads CASRVQGASNQPQHF. The CDR3, as DNA: TGTGCCAGCAGAGTTCAGGGAGCAAGCAATCAGCCCCAGCATTTT.

The chain uses TRBV12-3 or TRBV12-4 and TRBJ2-2; possible D gene TRBD2, 5 bases. This CDR3 has 14 residues. V lost 2 bases and J 4 bases, leaving 8 bases between the germline ends. CDR3 sequence reads: CASSLMGSTGELFF. The CDR3, as DNA: TGTGCCAGCAGTTTAATGGGGAGCACCGGGGAGCTGTTTTTT.

V is TRBV6-2 or TRBV6-3 and J is TRBJ2-1; 10 nucleotides match TRBD1. The CDR3 totals 16 residues. J gave up 3 bases and V 5 bases, and 7 bases lay outside the gene matches. CDR1 and CDR2 from the germline V gene are MNHEY and SVGEGT. The CDR3: CASSLSGQGNYNEQFF. As DNA, the CDR3 is TGTGCCAGCAGTCTGTCGGGACAGGGGAACTACAATGAGCAGTTCTTC.

The rearrangement uses TRBV28 and TRBJ2-1, with TRBD2 identical over 8 bases. CDR3 length: 20 residues. With 4 bases clipped from V and 2 bases from J, the junction kept 19 bases outside the gene matches. Germline V gene sequence: CDR1 MDHEN, CDR2 SYDVKM. CDR3 amino acids: CASSSHYGAGGGPTYNEQFF. CDR3 in DNA: TGTGCCAGCAGTTCACATTATGGCGCGGGGGGCGGCCCTACCTACAATGAGCAGTTCTTC.

This clonotype was counted only a few times. The chain is built from TRBV7-2 and TRBJ2-7; D call uncertain. This CDR3 spans 13 amino acids. V was shortened by 5 bases and J by 3 bases, with 11 bases between the two germline ends. From germline, CDR1 is SGHTA and CDR2 FQGNSA. Here the CDR3 reads CASSNPTLYEQYF. The CDR3 bases are TGTGCCAGCAGCAACCCAACCCTCTACGAGCAGTACTTC.

This clonotype was counted a few times. The chain has TRBV4-3 and TRBJ2-2; D gene unclear. Looked up from germline, CDR1 is LGHNA and CDR2 is YSLEER. Trimming left V 4 bases short and J 0 bases short, with 15 bases between. There are 17 residues in the CDR3. CDR3 loop: CASSPKKTSANTGELFF. DNA for the CDR3: TGCGCCAGCAGCCCAAAGAAAACTTCAGCGAACACCGGGGAGCTGTTTTTT.

This clonotype came up many times. The chain links TRBV28 to TRBJ2-3; D may be TRBD2 (5 bases). This CDR3 contains 15 residues. V was shortened by 5 bases and J by 4 bases, with 16 bases between the two germline ends. Looked up from germline, CDR1 is MDHEN and CDR2 is SYDVKM. The chain's CDR3 is CASSIRRSSSDTQYF. The CDR3, as DNA: TGTGCCAGCAGTATACGGCGATCTAGCTCAGATACGCAGTATTTT.

This chain connects TRBV4-1 to TRBJ1-6, with 9 nucleotides matching TRBD1. V was clipped by 4 bases and J by 7 bases; unmatched bases: 5. CDR1 and CDR2 (germline): MGHRA, YSYEKL. The CDR3 length is 15 residues. For the CDR3, the DNA is TGCGCCAGCAGCCTCGGGACAGGGAGCAATTCACCCCTCCACTTT. Translated, it gives CASSLGTGSNSPLHF.

This clonotype has a count of ten or more. J is TRBJ2-2 and V is TRBV7-9; D gene ambiguous. The V gene lost 1 base and the J gene lost 4 bases, with 4 bases spanning the gap. The CDR3 covers 13 residues. Germline assignment: CDR1 SEHNR and CDR2 FQNEAQ (reference sequence). Written as DNA, the CDR3 is TGTGCCAGCAGCTTAGAAGGCACCGGGGAGCTGTTTTTT. As protein: CASSLEGTGELFF. Based on the CDR3 plus reference TRBV7-9 and TRBJ2-2, the full variable domain is DTGVSQNPRHKITKRGQNVTFRCDPISEHNRLYWYRQTLGQGPEFLTYFQNEAQLEKSRLLSDRFSAERPKGSFSTLEIQRTEQGDSAMYLCASSLEGTGELFFGEGSRLTVL.

The chain couples TRBV12-3 or TRBV12-4 to TRBJ1-1, with 10 bases lining up with TRBD1. V shed 4 bases and J 4 bases; nucleotides not matched to a gene: 9. This CDR3 spans 16 amino acids. CDR3 sequence: CASSSWRTGGSTEAFF. Here the CDR3 DNA reads TGTGCCAGCAGTTCATGGAGGACAGGGGGGAGCACTGAAGCTTTCTTT.

This sequence joins TRBV15 and TRBJ2-1; 7 bases are shared with TRBD2. V lost 4 bases to trimming and J lost 9 bases; unmatched junction nucleotides: 6. The CDR3 totals 13 residues. Looked up from germline, CDR1 is LNHNV and CDR2 is YYDKDF (reference sequence). The CDR3 region is CATSKLASTEQFF. The CDR3 DNA reads TGTGCCACCAGCAAACTAGCGAGTACTGAGCAGTTCTTC.

The chain combines TRBV5-4 with TRBJ2-3; 15 bases fit TRBD2. With 4 bases clipped from V and 7 bases from J, the junction kept 10 bases outside the gene matches. The CDR3 has 17 residues. Germline V CDR1 and CDR2: SGHNT, YYREEE (reference sequence). The chain's CDR3 is CASSSGTSGRRRYTQYF. In nucleotides, the CDR3 is TGTGCCAGCAGCAGCGGGACTAGCGGGAGGAGGCGGTATACGCAGTATTTT.

This clonotype showed up just once. V usage is TRBV20-1 and J usage is TRBJ1-1, with 10 bases identical to TRBD1. There are 15 residues in the CDR3. Germline lookup yields CDR1 DFQATT and CDR2 SNEGSKA (reference sequence). The trim removed 3 bases at V and 4 bases at J, leaving 8 bases unmatched. The CDR3 DNA reads TGCAGTGCTAGTACATCCGGGACAGGGGCCACTGAAGCTTTCTTT. Translating gives CSASTSGTGATEAFF.

The rearrangement uses TRBV10-3 and TRBJ2-7; TRBD2 matches at 7 bases. V gave up 3 bases and J gave up 1 base; unmatched junction bases: 9. The germline V gene encodes CDR1 ENHRY and CDR2 SYGVKD. This CDR3 has 16 residues. CDR3 protein: CAISDPGLKMSYEQYF. The CDR3 DNA reads TGTGCCATCAGTGACCCGGGACTAAAAATGTCCTACGAGCAGTACTTC.

This clonotype has ten or more counts. The CDR3 DNA reads as TGTGCCACCAGTGATTCTCAAATTGAGACCCAGTACTTC. It specifies CATSDSQIETQYF. This rearrangement joins TRBV24-1 to TRBJ2-5; D is unclear. The CDR3 totals 13 residues. Trimming took off 2 bases at V and 5 bases at J, with 8 bases between the two ends. CDR1 is KGHDR, CDR2 SFDVKD, per germline.

This clonotype has just a few counts. The V and J genes are TRBV28 and TRBJ2-4, with D perhaps TRBD1 (5 bases). Trimming stripped 6 bases from V and 7 bases from J, with 10 bases between. This CDR3 spans 12 amino acids. The germline V gene encodes CDR1 MDHEN and CDR2 SYDVKM. The CDR3 DNA follows: TGTGCCAGCAGCCAGGGCTGGAACATTCAGTACTTC. Translated, it gives CASSQGWNIQYF.

The chain carries TRBV7-9 and TRBJ1-1; no clear D gene. The CDR3 contains 12 residues. Germline V gene sequence: CDR1 SEHNR, CDR2 FQNEAQ (reference sequence). Trimming removed 4 bases from V and 3 bases from J, with 6 bases in between. The CDR3 loop reads CASSSWDTEAFF. CDR3 sequence (DNA): TGTGCCAGCAGCTCCTGGGACACTGAAGCTTTCTTT. Supplemented by reference TRBV7-9 and TRBJ1-1, the full variable domain reads DTGVSQNPRHKITKRGQNVTFRCDPISEHNRLYWYRQTLGQGPEFLTYFQNEAQLEKSRLLSDRFSAERPKGSFSTLEIQRTEQGDSAMYLCASSSWDTEAFFGQGTRLTVV.

The chain joins TRBV5-1 to TRBJ2-1, with 7 bases identical to TRBD2. After removal of 0 bases from V and 4 bases from J, the junction contained 7 bases not matched to a gene. This CDR3 has 16 amino acids. Per germline, CDR1 SGHRS and CDR2 YFSETQ. CDR3 nucleotide sequence: TGCGCCAGCAGCTTGGAACTAGCGACGGGATACAATGAGCAGTTCTTC. Protein sequence: CASSLELATGYNEQFF.